This TCR beta chain was profiled in a study of blood T cell repertoires in COVID-19. Study-level information: T cells, B-cell-depleted T cells, or PBMCs supplied cDNA or gDNA.

This clone came up once. This CDR3 comprises 15 residues. With 1 base removed from V and 1 base from J, the gap between germline ends came to 10 bases. Per germline, CDR1 SNHLY and CDR2 FYNNEI. The data were produced by immunoSEQ multiplex PCR, yet TCRdb's version contains in-frame clones alone and is incomplete. The repertoire consists of about 320,000 clones, with approximately 84% occurring once and the leading ten covering 8% to 13%. The sequence came from a woman younger than 30 who had recovered from COVID-19. J is TRBJ1-2 and V is TRBV2; a weak D match, TRBD1 (5 bases). The material sequenced was PBMCs or T cells enriched from blood (not recorded which). CDR3 sequence: CASSEEAGGNYGYTF. DNA for the CDR3: TGTGCCAGCAGTGAAGAGGCGGGGGGTAACTATGGCTACACCTTC.